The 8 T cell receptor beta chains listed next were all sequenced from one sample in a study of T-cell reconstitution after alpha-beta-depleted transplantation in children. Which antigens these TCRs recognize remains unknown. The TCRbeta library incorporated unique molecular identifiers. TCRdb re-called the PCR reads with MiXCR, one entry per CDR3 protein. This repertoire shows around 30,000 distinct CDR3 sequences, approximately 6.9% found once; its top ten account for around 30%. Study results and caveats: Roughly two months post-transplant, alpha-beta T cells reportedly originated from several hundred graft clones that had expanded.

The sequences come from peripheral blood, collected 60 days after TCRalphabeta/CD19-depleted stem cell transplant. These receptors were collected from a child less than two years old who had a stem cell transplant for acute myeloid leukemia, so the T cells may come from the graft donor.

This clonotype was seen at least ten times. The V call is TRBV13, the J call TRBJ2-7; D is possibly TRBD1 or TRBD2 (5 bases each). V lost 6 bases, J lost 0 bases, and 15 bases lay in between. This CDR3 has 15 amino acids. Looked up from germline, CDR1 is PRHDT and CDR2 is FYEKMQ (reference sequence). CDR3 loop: CASSHKAGSSYEQYF. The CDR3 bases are TGTGCCAGCAGTCATAAGGCAGGGAGCTCCTACGAGCAGTACTTC.

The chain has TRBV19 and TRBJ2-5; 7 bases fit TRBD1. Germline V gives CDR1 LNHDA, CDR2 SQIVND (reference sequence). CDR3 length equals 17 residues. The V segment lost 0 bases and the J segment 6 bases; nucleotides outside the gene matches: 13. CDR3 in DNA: TGTGCCAGTAGTATAGAGGGCCCTTTTTCAGGGGGAAAGACCCAGTACTTC. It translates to CASSIEGPFSGGKTQYF.

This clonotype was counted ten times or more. The CDR3: CASSRTLGQNTGELFF. CDR3 sequence (DNA): TGTGCCAGCAGCCGCACCTTAGGACAGAACACCGGGGAGCTGTTTTTT. This chain links TRBV6-2 or TRBV6-3 with TRBJ2-2; D may be TRBD1 (5 bases). The CDR3 totals 16 residues. V was pared by 6 bases and J by 1 base, with 15 bases between. Germline CDR1 MNHEY, CDR2 SVGEGT.

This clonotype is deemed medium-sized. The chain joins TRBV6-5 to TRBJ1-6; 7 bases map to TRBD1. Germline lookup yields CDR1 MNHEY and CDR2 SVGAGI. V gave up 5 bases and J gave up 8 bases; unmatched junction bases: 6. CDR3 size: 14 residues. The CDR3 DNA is TGTGCCAGCAGTCGACAGGGATCCCATTCACCCCTCCACTTT. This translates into CASSRQGSHSPLHF.

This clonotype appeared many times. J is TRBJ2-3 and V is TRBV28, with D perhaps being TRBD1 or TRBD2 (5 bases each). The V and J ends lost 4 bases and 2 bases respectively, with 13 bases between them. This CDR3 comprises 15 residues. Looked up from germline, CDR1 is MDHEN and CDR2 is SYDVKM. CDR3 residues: CASSSLRGNTDTQYF. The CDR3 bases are TGTGCCAGCAGTTCCCTCCGGGGCAACACAGATACGCAGTATTTT.

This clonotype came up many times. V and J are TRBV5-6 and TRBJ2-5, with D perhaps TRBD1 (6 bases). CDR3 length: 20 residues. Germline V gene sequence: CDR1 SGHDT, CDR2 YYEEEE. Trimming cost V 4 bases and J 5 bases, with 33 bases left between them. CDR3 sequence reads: CASSPDSGTGTPVGGETQYF. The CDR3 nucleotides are TGTGCCAGCAGCCCCGATTCGGGGACCGGGACACCCGTTGGTGGGGAGACCCAGTACTTC.

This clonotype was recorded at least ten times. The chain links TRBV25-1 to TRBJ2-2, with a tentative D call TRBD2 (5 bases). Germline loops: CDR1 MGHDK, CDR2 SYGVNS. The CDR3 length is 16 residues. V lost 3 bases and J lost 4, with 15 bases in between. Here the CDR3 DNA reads TGTGCCAGCAGTGAGCCTCCGACCGAGGGCACCGGGGAGCTGTTTTTT. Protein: CASSEPPTEGTGELFF.

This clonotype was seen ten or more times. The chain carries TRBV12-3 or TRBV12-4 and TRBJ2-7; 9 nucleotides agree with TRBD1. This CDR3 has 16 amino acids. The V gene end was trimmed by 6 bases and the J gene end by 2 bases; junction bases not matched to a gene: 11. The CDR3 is CASSFDGTGSTYEQYF. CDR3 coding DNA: TGTGCCAGCAGCTTTGATGGGACAGGGTCCACCTACGAGCAGTACTTC.